This TCR beta chain was found in a study of T cell repertoires in cytomegalovirus infection (dated 2019 in TCRdb). At the level of the whole study: Recently identified HLA-C-restricted CMV epitopes, whose presentation resists viral immunomodulation, were targeted by peptide stimulations together with well-studied HLA-B-restricted epitopes. Donor HLA type was relevant to the analysis, because carriage of CMV infection together with the matching HLA type was indicated by public TCR beta signatures. Broad study findings and their caveats: Carriers of CMV infection plus the relevant HLA type were discriminated by the cumulative frequency of public TCR beta family members in the study cohort and in an independent approximately 360-donor cohort. The ex vivo response was dominated by HLA-C-restricted CMV-specific TCR beta clonotypes, which also provided the single most frequent clonotype in two of eight donors.

With respect to this clonotype: The antigen it recognizes is unknown. No qualities accompany the bases; no much larger clone lies one base away.

Trimming costs V 7 bases and J 1 base, and their ends lie 13 bases apart. The germline V gene yields MGHDK for CDR1 and SYGVNS for CDR2. From the cysteine up to the phenylalanine, the CDR3 has a length of 14 residues. Only CDR3 DNA remains: 42 bases, in frame from the first base. The data were produced on an Illumina HiSeq 1500. TCRdb trimmed public reads at Q25 via fastp, called clones via MiXCR and kept in-frame beta chains. Rows with one shared CDR3 protein collapse into an entry with the most common genes and DNA. Across this sample there are 900,000 to 950,000 distinct CDR3 sequences, with 30% to 40% seen only once. The top ten constitute roughly 13% of the sample. Reading the label with the study, this specimen's treatment or condition is: in vitro stimulation with specific CMV peptide epitopes to enrich CMV-specific T cells.

This sequence was found in a human donor in good health (CMV status not recorded). Some clones in this sample may be carry-over from other donors' samples. The rearranged chain carries TRBV25-1 and TRBJ1-1, with the D gene not confidently named. This specimen was cultured CD8+ T cells from PBMCs, taken from culture after CMV antigen stimulation. This receptor has the CDR3 CASIAPVANTEAFF. The DNA reads as follows: TGTGCCAGCATCGCCCCCGTGGCGAACACTGAAGCTTTCTTT.